The 9 T cell receptor beta chains in this list originate from one sample, sequenced in a study of control samples from healthy donors and cancer patients. TCRdb keeps only in-frame clones here, not all; method: immunoSEQ multiplex PCR. This repertoire shows 75,000 to 80,000 clones, around nine tenths found once; its top ten account for about 9.9%. Source material: PBMCs. These receptors were collected from a woman aged 45 to 65 with colorectal cancer.

The chain uses TRBV3-1 (or the pseudogene TRBV3-2) and TRBJ1-6; possible D gene TRBD1, 6 bases. Germline values: CDR1 LGHDT, CDR2 YNNKEL (reference sequence). The V end lost 1 base, the J end lost 7 bases, and 11 bases lay between the germline ends. CDR3 size: 15 residues. CDR3 sequence reads: CASSQGQGSNSPLHF. The DNA of the CDR3 is TGTGCCAGCAGCCAAGGGCAGGGGTCCAATTCACCCCTCCACTTT.

V and J are TRBV19 and TRBJ1-5; D not certain. Germline lookup yields CDR1 LNHDA and CDR2 SQIVND (reference sequence). Trimming removed 0 bases at V and 4 bases at J, with 19 bases between. This CDR3 region has 18 residues. The CDR3 nucleotides are TGTGCCAGTAGTATAGATCTAATATCACTGAGGGCAAATCAGCCCCAGCATTTT. Encoded protein: CASSIDLISLRANQPQHF.

This clone was counted a single time. The chain links TRBV6-2 or TRBV6-3 to TRBJ2-7, with TRBD2 matching over 7 bases. V shed 4 bases and J 1 base; nucleotides not matched to a gene: 1. Germline-derived CDR1 and CDR2 are MNHEY and SVGEGT. CDR3 size: 13 residues. This CDR3 is CASSSGGSYEQYV. The CDR3 DNA is TGTGCCAGCAGTTCGGGGGGTTCCTACGAGCAGTACGTC.

V and J are TRBV14 and TRBJ1-6; D is uncertain. Germline assignment: CDR1 SGHDN and CDR2 FVKESK. Deletions cut 6 bases from V and 4 bases from J, with 7 bases between. The CDR3 has 13 residues. As DNA, the CDR3 is TGTGCCAGCAGAAAGAGTTATAATTCACCCCTCCACTTT. Encoded protein: CASRKSYNSPLHF.

This clone has a single count. The V call is TRBV29-1, the J call TRBJ2-2, with no clear D. The ends were cut back, 5 bases at V and 5 bases at J, with 9 bases in the middle. This CDR3 has 12 amino acids. Germline V CDR1 and CDR2: SQVTM, ANQGSEA. CDR3 sequence: CSVIGRTGELFF. The DNA of the CDR3 is TGCAGCGTTATTGGACGTACCGGGGAGCTGTTTTTT.

This rearrangement joins TRBV11-3 to TRBJ2-3; 7 bases map to TRBD2. Germline lookup yields CDR1 SGHNT and CDR2 YENEEA. Trimming cost V 6 bases and J 1 base; bases outside gene matches: 4. The CDR3 runs 14 residues. The CDR3 DNA is TGTGCCAGCAGTGCGGGGGTCGGCACAGATACGCAGTATTTT. It encodes CASSAGVGTDTQYF.

The chain is built from TRBV5-1 and TRBJ2-2, with 13 positions matching TRBD2. Trimming at V came to 2 bases and at J to 6 bases, leaving 4 bases not matched to a gene. CDR3 length: 16 residues. Per the germline V gene, CDR1 is SGHRS and CDR2 is YFSETQ. This CDR3 reads CASSLRTSGGSGELFF. The DNA of the CDR3 is TGCGCCAGCAGCTTACGGACTAGCGGGGGATCCGGGGAGCTGTTTTTT. The full variable domain, completed using reference TRBV5-1 and TRBJ2-2, is KAGVTQTPRYLIKTRGQQVTLSCSPISGHRSVSWYQQTPGQGLQFLFEYFSETQRNKGNFPGRFSGRQFSNSRSEMNVSTLELGDSALYLCASSLRTSGGSGELFFGEGSRLTVL.

Here the CDR3 reads CASSYVRGSTDTQYF. The CDR3, as DNA: TGTGCCAGCAGTTACGTCAGGGGGAGCACAGATACGCAGTATTTT. The V call is TRBV6-2 or TRBV6-3, the J call TRBJ2-3; 7 positions match TRBD1. Germline trimming cut 2 bases from V and 0 bases from J; bases unmatched to any gene: 2. In germline, CDR1 is MNHEY, CDR2 SVGEGT. The CDR3 sequence is 15 residues long.

CDR3 DNA: TGTGCCAGCAGGCGGGGGGGGGATGGTTACGAGCAGTACGTC. Amino acid sequence: CASRRGGDGYEQYV. J is TRBJ2-7 and V is TRBV27, with 9 nucleotides matching TRBD2. Per germline, CDR1 MNHEY and CDR2 SMNVEV (reference sequence). V was clipped by 6 bases and J by 4 bases; unmatched bases: 7. CDR3 length: 14 residues.